This T cell receptor (beta chain) was profiled in a study of monozygotic twins with inflammatory bowel disease. TCRalpha and TCRbeta cDNA was put through two nested PCRs of approximately 17 and 9 cycles. Each CDR3 protein gets one entry in TCRdb, which reprocessed the 5' RACE reads and gives no DNA. This table lists about 140,000 distinct CDR3 sequences. Whole-blood total RNA was extracted without T cell sorting. Sequences were obtained from blood. The receptor's source is a human donor with ulcerative colitis or Crohn's disease, or a healthy co-twin of an affected twin (not recorded which).

The CDR3 loop reads CSASMGPPSYNSPLHF. The chain is built from TRBV20-1 and TRBJ1-6; the TCRdb call, TRBD1, lacks DNA for checking. The CDR3 contains 16 residues. Germline V CDR1 and CDR2: DFQATT, SNEGSKA (reference sequence).